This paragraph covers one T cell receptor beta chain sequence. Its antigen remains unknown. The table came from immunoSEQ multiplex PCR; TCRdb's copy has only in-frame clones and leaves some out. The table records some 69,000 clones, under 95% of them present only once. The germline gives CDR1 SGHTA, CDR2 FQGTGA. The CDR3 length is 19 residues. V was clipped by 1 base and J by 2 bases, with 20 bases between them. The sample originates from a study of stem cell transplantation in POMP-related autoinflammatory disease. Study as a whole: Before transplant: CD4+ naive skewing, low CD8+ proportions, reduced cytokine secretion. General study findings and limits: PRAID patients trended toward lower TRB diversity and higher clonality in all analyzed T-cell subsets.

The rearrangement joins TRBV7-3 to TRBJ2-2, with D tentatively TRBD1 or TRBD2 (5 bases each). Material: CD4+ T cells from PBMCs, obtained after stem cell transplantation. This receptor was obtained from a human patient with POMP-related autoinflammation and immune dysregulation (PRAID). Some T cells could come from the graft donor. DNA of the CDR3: TGTGCCAGCAGCTTAAGGGGGAAGACTACCCCTACCAACACCGGGGAGCTGTTTTTT. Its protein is CASSLRGKTTPTNTGELFF.